These T cell receptor beta chains were read from a single sample in a study of shared clonotypes between healthy human individuals. Data came from immunoSEQ multiplex PCR; TCRdb stores just in-frame clones and leaves some out. The repertoire holds fewer than 600,000 clones, with roughly three quarters as singletons. What was sequenced was PBMCs. Receptor source: a woman aged 40-49 years in good health. Some clones in this sample may be carry-over from other donors' samples. Each CDR3 is given with its conserved first and last residue. Fields, in order: clone size, J gene, D gene, V gene, CDR3 DNA, CDR3 protein. A D gene is named only where the DNA matches it firmly. The size of a clone is reported for some rows only, either as once, few or many, or as a class for expanded clones.

>NA|TRBJ2-7|TRBD2|TRBV5-4
TGTGCCAGCAGCGTAACAATGGGACTAGCGGGTTTCTCCTACGAGCAGTACTTC
CASSVTMGLAGFSYEQYF
>NA|TRBJ2-1|TRBD2|TRBV11-3
TGTGCCAGCAGCAGCGGGAGTATAAATGAGCAGTTCTTC
CASSSGSINEQFF
>NA|TRBJ1-3|NA|TRBV19
TGTGCCAGTAGCCTACTCCGATCAAGCTCTGGAAACACCATATATTTT
CASSLLRSSSGNTIYF
>NA|TRBJ2-6|TRBD2|TRBV5-4
TGTGCCACCTGGGGGGTAGCGGGAGTTACCGGGGCCAACGTCCTGACTTTC
CATWGVAGVTGANVLTF
>few|TRBJ1-4|NA|TRBV18
TGTGCCAGCTCACGGTCGAGTTCTAATGAAAAACTGTTTTTT
CASSRSSSNEKLFF
>NA|TRBJ2-7|NA|TRBV15
TGTGCCACCAGCAGAGGACCGTACGGCGAGCAGTACTTC
CATSRGPYGEQYF
>NA|TRBJ1-2|TRBD1|TRBV19
TGTGCCAGTCGCGGACAGGGGTTGCCCTACTATGGCTACACCTTC
CASRGQGLPYYGYTF
>NA|TRBJ1-3|NA|TRBV7-2
TGTGCCAGCAGCCTAGTACGCTCTGGAAACACCATATATTTT
CASSLVRSGNTIYF
>NA|TRBJ2-1|TRBD2|TRBV7-3
TGTGCCAGCAGCTTAGGGACTAGTCGGGACAATGAGCAGTTCTTC
CASSLGTSRDNEQFF
>NA|TRBJ1-2|NA|TRBV19
TGTGCCAGTAGTATGGGTACGGGCTATGGCTACACCTTC
CASSMGTGYGYTF
>once|TRBJ1-5|NA|TRBV27
TGTGCCAGCAGTCCGTGGGGGGGCGGCAGGCACAATCAGCCCCAGCATTTT
CASSPWGGGRHNQPQHF
>NA|TRBJ1-1|NA|TRBV6-1
TGTGCCAGCAACCCCAGGGAGAACACTGAAGCTTTCTTT
CASNPRENTEAFF
>once|TRBJ1-1|NA|TRBV7-9
TGTGCCAGCAGCGGCAGGGGAGTTTTAAACACTGAAGCTTTCTTT
CASSGRGVLNTEAFF
>NA|TRBJ1-2|NA|TRBV27
TGTGCCAGCAGAGGAAGGGGCCGGGACTATGGCTACACCTTC
CASRGRGRDYGYTF
>NA|TRBJ1-2|TRBD1|TRBV19
TGTGCCAGTAGTAACAGCTGGGGACAGGGTCGAAATGGCTACACCTTC
CASSNSWGQGRNGYTF
>NA|TRBJ2-7|NA|TRBV4-1
TGCGCCAGCAGCCGACAGGAATCCCGGTCCTACGAGCAGTACTTC
CASSRQESRSYEQYF
>once|TRBJ2-1|NA|TRBV28
TGTGCCAGCAGCCGGAGCGGTGAGCAGTTCTTC
CASSRSGEQFF
>NA|TRBJ2-1|TRBD2|TRBV7-2
TGTGCCAGCAGCTTAGCCGGACTAGCGGGAGTGGTTGTGCAGTTCTTC
CASSLAGLAGVVVQFF
>NA|TRBJ2-7|NA|TRBV9
TGTGCCAGCAGCCCGGCAGGAGGGGCTGCAACCTACGAGCAGTACTTC
CASSPAGGAATYEQYF
>NA|TRBJ1-1|NA|TRBV16
TGTGCCAGCAGCCAAGGGGGGAACACTGAAGCTTTCTTT
CASSQGGNTEAFF
>NA|TRBJ1-1|NA|TRBV6-5
TGTGCCAGCAGTTCCTTCCAGAACACTGAAGCTTTCTTT
CASSSFQNTEAFF
>few|TRBJ2-5|TRBD1|TRBV2
TGTGCCAGCAGTGATAGAGGACAGGGGAGTGAGACCCAGTACTTC
CASSDRGQGSETQYF
>NA|TRBJ2-1|TRBD2|TRBV9
TGTGCCAGCAGCGAGGGGGTGAGACTAGCGGGACGCAATGAGCAGTTCTTC
CASSEGVRLAGRNEQFF
>once|TRBJ2-7|NA|TRBV5-3
TGTGCCAGAGCGGGGGCAGGGGGCGTCTACGAGCAGTACTTC
CARAGAGGVYEQYF
>NA|TRBJ2-3|NA|TRBV5-6
TGTGCCAGCAGCTTCGGGGATACGCAGTATTTT
CASSFGDTQYF
>NA|TRBJ1-1|TRBD1|TRBV4-1
TGCGCCAGCAGTTACGGACAGGGGTACACTGAAGCTTTCTTT
CASSYGQGYTEAFF
>NA|TRBJ2-7|TRBD1|TRBV27
TGTGCCAGCACTTGGGGACAGGGGTACGAGCAGTACTTC
CASTWGQGYEQYF
>NA|TRBJ2-1|TRBD2|TRBV2
TGTGCCAGCAGACGGACTAGCGGGGTATCCTACAATGAGCAGTTCTTC
CASRRTSGVSYNEQFF
>NA|TRBJ2-5|NA|TRBV5-1
TGCGCCAGCAGGACAGAGTACCAAGAGACCCAGTACTTC
CASRTEYQETQYF
>NA|TRBJ1-1|NA|TRBV28
TGTGCCAGCAGTATTGGACAGCTGAACACTGAAGCTTTCTTT
CASSIGQLNTEAFF
>NA|TRBJ2-5|NA|TRBV7-6
TGTGCAGCGCCCCAATGCGCAGGATGTGAAGAGACCCAGTACTTC
CAAPQCAGCEETQYF
>NA|TRBJ1-1|NA|TRBV6-4
TGTGCCAGCAGCACCAGGGGTGGGGACACTGAAGCTTTCTTT
CASSTRGGDTEAFF
>once|TRBJ2-3|NA|TRBV5-4
TGCGCCAGCAGCCAACGACTGGATACAGATACGCAGTATTTT
CASSQRLDTDTQYF
>NA|TRBJ1-5|NA|TRBV30
TGTGCCTGGGCCCCGGGACCCAATCAGCCCCAGCATTTT
CAWAPGPNQPQHF
>NA|TRBJ2-2|NA|TRBV6-6
TGTGCCAGCAGTAGGGCCATCTTCACCGGGGAGCTGTTTTTT
CASSRAIFTGELFF
>NA|TRBJ2-5|NA|TRBV28
TGTGCCAGCAGCGTCCACTCGAGGGACGGCGGGGAGACCCAGTACTTC
CASSVHSRDGGETQYF
>NA|TRBJ2-2|NA|TRBV19
TGTGCCAGTAGTGGGCAGGGTCTTACCGGGGAGCTGTTTTTT
CASSGQGLTGELFF
>NA|TRBJ2-7|TRBD2|TRBV11-2
TGTGCCAGCACCCCGGGGGGGGCGGGAGGCATCAGCTCCTACGAGCAGTACTTC
CASTPGGAGGISSYEQYF
>many|TRBJ1-5|TRBD1|TRBV6-1
TGTGCCATAGGACAGGGGGCCGCTCAGCCCCAGCATTTT
CAIGQGAAQPQHF
>NA|TRBJ2-2|NA|TRBV11-2
TGTGCCAGCAGCTTTTCAGTAGGAACCGGGGAGCTGGTTTTT
CASSFSVGTGELVF
>once|TRBJ2-3|NA|TRBV29-1
TGCAGCGTTGTTGTCCAGCGAGGCACAGATACGCAGTATTTT
CSVVVQRGTDTQYF
>NA|TRBJ2-2|NA|TRBV6-1
TGTGCCAGCAGTGGACGGGGTCAGAACACCGGGGAGCTGTTTTTT
CASSGRGQNTGELFF
>NA|TRBJ2-3|NA|TRBV7-3
TGTGCCAGCAGCTTTTTGGAACGGGTGACAGATACGCAGTATTTT
CASSFLERVTDTQYF
>few|TRBJ2-3|NA|TRBV19
TGTGCCAGTGTGGGTCCGCCCACAGATACGCAGTATTTT
CASVGPPTDTQYF
>NA|TRBJ1-1|TRBD1|TRBV7-9
TGTGCCAGCAGCCTTCAGGGGGCTAACACTGAAGCTTTCTTT
CASSLQGANTEAFF
>NA|TRBJ2-1|TRBD1|TRBV14
TGTGCCAGCAGCCAGGGACAGGGGGCCTACAATGAGCAGTTCTTC
CASSQGQGAYNEQFF
>NA|TRBJ2-7|NA|TRBV15
TGTGCCACCAGCAGAGAAATTTCGGGGGTATACGAGCAGTACTTC
CATSREISGVYEQYF
>NA|TRBJ2-3|NA|TRBV2
TGTGCCAGCAATCCCACCCGCGATACGCAGTATTTT
CASNPTRDTQYF
>NA|TRBJ2-7|NA|TRBV18
TGTGCCAGCTCACCAATTGTTAGACAGCCTTCCTACGAGCAGTACTTC
CASSPIVRQPSYEQYF
>NA|TRBJ1-1|NA|TRBV7-2
TGTGCCAGCAGCTTAGCGGGGGGGTCTGAGTCTTTCTTT
CASSLAGGSESFF